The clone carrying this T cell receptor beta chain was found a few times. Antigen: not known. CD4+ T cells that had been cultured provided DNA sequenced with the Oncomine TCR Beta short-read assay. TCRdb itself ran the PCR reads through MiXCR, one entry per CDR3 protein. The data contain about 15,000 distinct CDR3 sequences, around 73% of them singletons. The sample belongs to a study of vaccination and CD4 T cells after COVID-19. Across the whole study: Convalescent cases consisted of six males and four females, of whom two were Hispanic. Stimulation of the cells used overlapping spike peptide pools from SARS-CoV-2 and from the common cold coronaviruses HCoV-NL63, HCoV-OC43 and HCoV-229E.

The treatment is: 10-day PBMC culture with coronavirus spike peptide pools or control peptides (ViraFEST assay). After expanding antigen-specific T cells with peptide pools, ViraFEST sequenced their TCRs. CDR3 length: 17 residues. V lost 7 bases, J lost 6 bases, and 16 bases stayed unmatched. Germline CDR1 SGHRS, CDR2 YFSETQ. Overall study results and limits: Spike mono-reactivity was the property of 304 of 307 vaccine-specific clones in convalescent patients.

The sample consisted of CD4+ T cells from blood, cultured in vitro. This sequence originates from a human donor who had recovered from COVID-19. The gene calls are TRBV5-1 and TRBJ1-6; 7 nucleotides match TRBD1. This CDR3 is CASRPGQYRDINSPLHF. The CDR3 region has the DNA TGCGCCAGCCGACCGGGACAGTACCGAGATATTAATTCACCCCTCCACTTT.